The T cell receptor beta chain described here comes from a study of OX40 agonist ivuxolimab in advanced cancers. Notes on the study in general: Low clonal expansion, among the lowest seen, marked partial responders at 0.1-3.0 mg/kg. CD8+ T cells averaged more expanded clones than CD4+. Among expanded peripheral T cells, antigen specificity went undetermined.

The assay was immunoSEQ multiplex PCR, and TCRdb's table has in-frame clones only and misses some. This sample carries approximately 20,000 clones, around four fifths of them seen once, and the ten largest clones take about 10%. The CDR3 totals 13 residues. V dropped 8 bases and J dropped 4; count of bases not matched to a gene: 6. CDR1 and CDR2 (germline): MDHEN, SYDVKM. In regard to this clone: What it binds is not known.

J is TRBJ2-7 and V is TRBV28; 9 positions agree with TRBD2. This receptor was identified in an adult with an advanced solid tumor such as melanoma, head and neck, liver or kidney cancer. The specimen comprised CD4+ or CD8+ T cells sorted from blood, sampled in a trial of the OX40 agonist ivuxolimab. CDR3 sequence: CASLDSGGYEQYF. The CDR3 region has the DNA TGTGCCAGCCTCGATAGCGGGGGATACGAGCAGTACTTC. The variable domain in full, completed from reference TRBV28 and TRBJ2-7, reads DVKVTQSSRYLVKRTGEKVFLECVQDMDHENMFWYRQDPGLGLRLIYFSYDVKMKEKGDIPEGYSVSREKKERFSLILESASTNQTSMYLCASLDSGGYEQYFGPGTRLTVT.